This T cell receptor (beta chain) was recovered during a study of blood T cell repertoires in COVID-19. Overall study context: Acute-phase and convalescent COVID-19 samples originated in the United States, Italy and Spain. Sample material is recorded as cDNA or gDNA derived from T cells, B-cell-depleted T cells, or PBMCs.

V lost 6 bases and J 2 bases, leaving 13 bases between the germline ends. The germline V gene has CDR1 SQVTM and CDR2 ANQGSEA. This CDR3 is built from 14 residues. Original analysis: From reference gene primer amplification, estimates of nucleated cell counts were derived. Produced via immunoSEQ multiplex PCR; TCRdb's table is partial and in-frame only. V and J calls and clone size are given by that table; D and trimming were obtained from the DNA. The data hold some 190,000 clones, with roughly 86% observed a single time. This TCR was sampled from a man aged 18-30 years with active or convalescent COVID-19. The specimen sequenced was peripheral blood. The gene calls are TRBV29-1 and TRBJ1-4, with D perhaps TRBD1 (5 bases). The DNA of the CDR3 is TGCAGCGTCGCTACTGCAGGGACTAATGAAAAACTGTTTTTT. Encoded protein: CSVATAGTNEKLFF.